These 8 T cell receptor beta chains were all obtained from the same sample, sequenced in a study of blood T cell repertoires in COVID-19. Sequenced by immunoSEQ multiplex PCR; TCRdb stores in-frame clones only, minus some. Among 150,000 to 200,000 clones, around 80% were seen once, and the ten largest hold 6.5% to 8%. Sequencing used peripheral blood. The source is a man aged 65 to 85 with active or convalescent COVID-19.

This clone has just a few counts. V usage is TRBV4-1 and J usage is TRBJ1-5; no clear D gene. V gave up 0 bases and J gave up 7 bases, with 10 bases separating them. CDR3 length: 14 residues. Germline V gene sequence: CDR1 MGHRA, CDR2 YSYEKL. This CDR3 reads CASSQDRGDQPQHF. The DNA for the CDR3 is TGCGCCAGCAGCCAAGATCGGGGAGACCAGCCCCAGCATTTT.

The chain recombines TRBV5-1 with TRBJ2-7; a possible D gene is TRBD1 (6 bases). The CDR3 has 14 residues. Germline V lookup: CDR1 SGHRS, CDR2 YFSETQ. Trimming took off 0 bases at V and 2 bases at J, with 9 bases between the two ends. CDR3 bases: TGCGCCAGCAGCTTGGGAGCAGGGGCCTACGAGCAGTACTTC. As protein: CASSLGAGAYEQYF.

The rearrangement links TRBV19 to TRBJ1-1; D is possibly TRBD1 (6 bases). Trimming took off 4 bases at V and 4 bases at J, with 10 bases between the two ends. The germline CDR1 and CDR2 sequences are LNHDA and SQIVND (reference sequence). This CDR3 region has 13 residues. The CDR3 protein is CASSTGDGTEAFF. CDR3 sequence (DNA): TGTGCCAGTAGTACAGGGGACGGCACTGAAGCTTTCTTT. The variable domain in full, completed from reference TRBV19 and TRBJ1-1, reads DGGITQSPKYLFRKEGQNVTLSCEQNLNHDAMYWYRQDPGQGLRLIYYSQIVNDFQKGDIAEGYSVSREKKESFPLTVTSAQKNPTAFYLCASSTGDGTEAFFGQGTRLTVV.

The CDR3 loop is CASSPGTEGLYSNQPQHF. In nucleotides, the CDR3 is TGTGCCAGCAGCCCCGGAACGGAGGGCCTTTATAGCAATCAGCCCCAGCATTTT. The genes are TRBV21-1 and TRBJ1-5. TRBV21-1 is listed as a pseudogene. This CDR3 comprises 18 residues.

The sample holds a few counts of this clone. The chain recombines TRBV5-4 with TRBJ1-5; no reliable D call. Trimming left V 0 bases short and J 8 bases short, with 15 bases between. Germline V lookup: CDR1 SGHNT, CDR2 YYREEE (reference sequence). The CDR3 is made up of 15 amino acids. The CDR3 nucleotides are TGTGCCAGCAGCTTGGGCGGAGGGATTCCCAAGCCCCAGCATTTT. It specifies CASSLGGGIPKPQHF.

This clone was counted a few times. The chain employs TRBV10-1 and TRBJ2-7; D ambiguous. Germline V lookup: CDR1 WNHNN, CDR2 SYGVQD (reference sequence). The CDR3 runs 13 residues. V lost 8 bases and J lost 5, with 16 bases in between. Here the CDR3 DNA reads TGCGCCAGCTCATCGGTTTACTCTGACGAGCAGTACTTC. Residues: CASSSVYSDEQYF.

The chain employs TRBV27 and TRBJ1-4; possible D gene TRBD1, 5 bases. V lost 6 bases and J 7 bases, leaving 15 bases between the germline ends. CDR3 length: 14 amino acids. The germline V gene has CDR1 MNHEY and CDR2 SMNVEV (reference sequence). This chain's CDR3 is CASSSPTGGEKLFF. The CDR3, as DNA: TGTGCCAGCAGCTCTCCTACAGGTGGTGAAAAACTGTTTTTT.

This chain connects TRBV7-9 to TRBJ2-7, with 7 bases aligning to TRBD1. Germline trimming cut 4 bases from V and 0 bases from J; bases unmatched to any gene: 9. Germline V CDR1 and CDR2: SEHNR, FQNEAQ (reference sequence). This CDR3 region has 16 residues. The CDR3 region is CASSSPDRANSYEQYF. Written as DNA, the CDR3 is TGTGCCAGCAGCTCACCCGACAGGGCAAACTCCTACGAGCAGTACTTC.